The 18 T cell receptor beta chains below were found in one sample sequenced in a study of spatial heterogeneity in lung cancer. Indicated time point: blood at routine non-recurrence follow-up after resection. Sequencing covered unsorted whole RNA taken from tumor, nontumor lung or frozen PBMC. TCRdb re-analysed the 5' RACE reads in MiXCR, keeping a single row per CDR3 protein. The sample carries 95,000 to 130,000 distinct CDR3 sequences, 10% to 15% recorded once. This material consisted of PBMCs, taken at follow-up. The receptors here all came from a male donor with early-stage non-small cell lung cancer.

This clonotype has more than one count but fewer than ten. V gene TRBV5-5 combines with J gene TRBJ1-6, with 7 bases aligning to TRBD1. The CDR3 has 14 amino acids. Germline V gene lookup returns CDR1 SGHKS and CDR2 YYEKEE (reference sequence). V lost 4 bases, J lost 7 bases, and 5 bases stayed unmatched. CDR3: CASSHDRVNSPLHF. The CDR3 coding sequence is TGTGCCAGCAGCCACGACAGGGTCAATTCACCCCTCCACTTT.

This clonotype turned up a few times. The chain uses TRBV5-6 and TRBJ1-6, with 7 bases matching TRBD1. This CDR3 comprises 13 residues. Germline V gene data show CDR1 as SGHDT and CDR2 as YYEEEE. The V gene end was trimmed by 4 bases and the J gene end by 14 bases; junction bases not matched to a gene: 9. Written as DNA, the CDR3 is TGTGCCAGCAGCACGACAGGGCCGGGGGCCCTCCACTTT. Residues: CASSTTGPGALHF.

This clonotype turned up a few times. The chain has TRBV20-1 and TRBJ2-1, with D unclear. CDR1 is DFQATT, CDR2 SNEGSKA, per germline (reference sequence). This CDR3 comprises 13 residues. Trimming removed 3 bases from V and 5 bases from J, with 11 bases in between. Here the CDR3 DNA reads TGCAGTGCTAGGAGCCCACTAAACAATGAGCAGTTCTTC. Protein sequence: CSARSPLNNEQFF.

This clonotype appeared a few times. The chain joins TRBV4-1 to TRBJ1-2; the D gene is possibly TRBD1 (6 bases). V shed 4 bases and J shed 2 bases, with 11 bases lying between them. CDR3 size: 14 residues. Per germline, CDR1 MGHRA and CDR2 YSYEKL. The CDR3: CASSPATGNYGYTF. CDR3 DNA sequence: TGCGCCAGCAGCCCTGCTACAGGGAACTATGGCTACACCTTC.

This clonotype was observed a few times. The chain has TRBV20-1 and TRBJ2-1; 10 nucleotides align to TRBD1. Germline CDR1 is DFQATT and CDR2 is SNEGSKA (reference sequence). The CDR3 sequence is 16 residues long. V trimming: 4 bases; J trimming: 6 bases; junction bases outside the gene matches: 12. The CDR3, as DNA: TGCAGTGCTACGAATACCGGGACAGGGGTTGGCAATGAGCAGTTCTTC. The encoded protein is CSATNTGTGVGNEQFF.

This clonotype has at least ten counts. The chain is built from TRBV20-1 and TRBJ1-2, with a tentative D call TRBD1 (5 bases). The V and J ends lost 6 bases and 3 bases respectively, with 11 bases between them. The germline gives CDR1 DFQATT, CDR2 SNEGSKA (reference sequence). CDR3 length: 12 amino acids. This CDR3 reads CSAPQGDYGYTF. CDR3 sequence (DNA): TGCAGTGCCCCTCAGGGCGACTATGGCTACACCTTC.

To note about this clonotype: One end of the junction varies from germline; a read error may be responsible. The CDR3 DNA reads TGTGCCAGCAACCGGGACAGGGGAGGCTATGACTACACCTTC. Translating it yields CASNRDRGGYDYTF. The chain has TRBV6-5 and TRBJ1-2; 10 nucleotides line up with TRBD1. The length of the CDR3 is 14 residues. CDR1 is MNHEY and CDR2 is SVGAGI in the germline V gene.

There are many counts of this clonotype. The chain uses TRBV27 and TRBJ2-5, with D maybe TRBD2 (5 bases). V was shortened by 1 base and J by 5 bases, with 11 bases between the two germline ends. This CDR3 has 14 residues. Germline-derived CDR1 and CDR2 are MNHEY and SMNVEV (reference sequence). The CDR3 here is CASSLYEGEETQYF. The CDR3 bases are TGTGCCAGCAGTTTATATGAGGGTGAGGAGACCCAGTACTTC.

The chain recombines TRBV10-3 with TRBJ1-1; D gene ambiguous. V was trimmed by 6 bases and J by 0 bases, leaving 5 bases between them. Germline CDR1 ENHRY, CDR2 SYGVKD. The CDR3 loop spans 12 amino acids. The DNA for the CDR3 is TGTGCCATCAGCAGCTTGAACACTGAAGCTTTCTTT. This codes for CAISSLNTEAFF.

This chain uses TRBV10-1 with TRBJ2-3, with TRBD2 as a possible D gene (5 bases). Germline V lookup: CDR1 WNHNN, CDR2 SYGVQD (reference sequence). This CDR3 is 15 amino acids long. V was cut by 4 bases and J by 0 bases, with 11 bases left in between. The CDR3 sequence: CASSGGLASTDTQYF. CDR3 DNA sequence: TGCGCCAGCAGTGGAGGGCTCGCGAGCACAGATACGCAGTATTTT.

The V and J genes are TRBV7-2 and TRBJ1-2; D not certain. There are 14 residues in the CDR3. The germline gives CDR1 SGHTA, CDR2 FQGNSA. V was shortened by 5 bases and J by 0 bases, with 10 bases between the two germline ends. CDR3 in amino acids: CASSIKGSNYGYTF. The CDR3 region has the DNA TGTGCCAGCAGCATTAAGGGTTCTAACTATGGCTACACCTTC.

This clonotype was detected only a few times. The rearrangement uses TRBV20-1 and TRBJ2-5, with D unclear. The ends were cut back, 0 bases at V and 5 bases at J, with 10 bases in the middle. This CDR3 has 13 residues. CDR1 and CDR2 from the germline V gene are DFQATT and SNEGSKA (reference sequence). The CDR3 is CSAREGFQETQYF. CDR3 bases: TGCAGTGCTAGAGAAGGCTTCCAGGAGACCCAGTACTTC.

There are many counts of this clonotype. This chain connects TRBV19 to TRBJ1-5, with D possibly TRBD1 on 5 matching bases. V was cut by 1 base and J by 3 bases, with 10 bases left in between. The germline V gene encodes CDR1 LNHDA and CDR2 SQIVND (reference sequence). There are 15 residues in the CDR3. The chain's CDR3 is CASSIVGPVNQPQHF. CDR3 in DNA: TGTGCCAGTAGTATAGTGGGGCCAGTCAATCAGCCCCAGCATTTT.

V usage is TRBV11-3 and J usage is TRBJ1-2; D uncertain. Germline loops: CDR1 SGHNT, CDR2 YENEEA. This CDR3 contains 13 residues. The ends were cut back, 1 base at V and 3 bases at J, with 6 bases in the middle. The CDR3 nucleotides are TGTGCCAGCAGCTTAGGAGAGTACTATGGCTACACCTTC. This codes for CASSLGEYYGYTF.

This clonotype was found a few times. The rearrangement links TRBV12-3 or TRBV12-4 to TRBJ1-5, with D maybe TRBD1 (6 bases). With 2 bases removed from V and 2 bases from J, the gap between germline ends came to 7 bases. The CDR3 loop spans 14 amino acids. The CDR3 spells CASSLRTGNQPQHF. CDR3 sequence (DNA): TGTGCCAGCAGTTTAAGGACAGGCAATCAGCCCCAGCATTTT.

J is TRBJ1-2 and V is TRBV15; no reliable D call. Trimming removed 3 bases from V and 0 bases from J, with 11 bases in between. Germline CDR1 and CDR2: LNHNV and YYDKDF (reference sequence). The length of the CDR3 is 15 residues. The CDR3, as DNA: TGTGCCACCAGCAGCCCTAGTGCCACTAACTATGGCTACACCTTC. Its translation: CATSSPSATNYGYTF.

This clonotype was recorded many times. CDR3 nucleotide sequence: TGTGCCAGCAGCTTAAGAAACGCCCGGGACCAGTACTTC. This codes for CASSLRNARDQYF. The chain recombines TRBV11-2 with TRBJ2-5; D is possibly TRBD2 (5 bases). V was trimmed by 2 bases and J by 10 bases, leaving 14 bases between them. Looked up from germline, CDR1 is SGHAT and CDR2 is FQNNGV. CDR3 length equals 13 residues.

J is TRBJ2-3 and V is TRBV7-6, with D tentatively TRBD2 (7 bases). V lost 5 bases and J lost 4, with 13 bases in between. Germline values: CDR1 SGHVS, CDR2 FNYEAQ. The CDR3 consists of 14 residues. This chain's CDR3 is CASSRGGRADTQYF. CDR3 bases: TGTGCCAGCAGCAGGGGGGGGAGGGCAGATACGCAGTATTTT.